The clone carrying this T cell receptor (beta chain) was seen only once. Its antigen is as yet unknown. The sample originates from a study of blood T cells in healthy people across ages. With a J-beta primer mix and a sample-barcoded 5' primer, a second PCR ran roughly 6 to 11 cycles. Every cDNA was tagged by a template-switch adaptor with 12 random nucleotides. MiXCR was run by TCRdb on the 5' RACE reads, yielding one entry per CDR3 protein. The sample consists of 850,000 to 1,300,000 distinct CDR3 sequences, 40% to 55% of them appearing once. The length of the CDR3 is 16 residues. Trimming stripped 0 bases from V and 3 bases from J, with 15 bases between. Germline V gives CDR1 DFQATT, CDR2 SNEGSKA (reference sequence). Findings of the study overall: No one knew whether donors had CMV, which possibly confounded expanded clonotype changes.

The V call is TRBV20-1, the J call TRBJ2-1; D may be TRBD2 (6 bases). This clonotype was obtained from a woman aged 60-70 years in good health. What was sequenced was blood. The CDR3 sequence is CSARDPRDSNYNEQFF. DNA for the CDR3: TGCAGTGCTAGAGATCCCCGGGACTCCAACTACAATGAGCAGTTCTTC.